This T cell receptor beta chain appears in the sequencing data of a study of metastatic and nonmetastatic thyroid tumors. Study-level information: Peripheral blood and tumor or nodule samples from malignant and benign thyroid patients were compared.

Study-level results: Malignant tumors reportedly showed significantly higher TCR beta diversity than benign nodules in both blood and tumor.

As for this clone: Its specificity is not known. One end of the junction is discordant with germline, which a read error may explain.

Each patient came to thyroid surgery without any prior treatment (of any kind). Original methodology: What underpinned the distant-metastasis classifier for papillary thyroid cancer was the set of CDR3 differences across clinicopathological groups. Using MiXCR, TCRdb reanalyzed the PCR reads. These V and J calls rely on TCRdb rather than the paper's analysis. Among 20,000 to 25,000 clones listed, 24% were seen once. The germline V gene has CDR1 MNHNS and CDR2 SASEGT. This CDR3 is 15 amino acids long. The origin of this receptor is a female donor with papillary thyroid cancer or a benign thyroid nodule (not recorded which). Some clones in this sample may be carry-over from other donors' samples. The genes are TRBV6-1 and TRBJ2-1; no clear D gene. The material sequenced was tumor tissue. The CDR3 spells CASRQTQLTYDDQFF. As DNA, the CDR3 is TGTGCCAGCCGACAAACCCAGTTGACCTACGATGATCAGTTCTTC.